This T cell receptor (beta chain) emerged from a study of lymphopenia after photon versus proton radiotherapy. Clones were sequenced by immunoSEQ multiplex PCR, and TCRdb holds only the in-frame ones, with some missing. Among around 50,000 clones, about 88% were seen once, and the ten largest hold around 2%. V lost 0 bases to trimming and J lost 4 bases; unmatched junction nucleotides: 3. Germline CDR1 reads ENHRY; CDR2 reads SYGVKD. This CDR3 spans 15 amino acids. There are a few counts of this clone. The TCR sequence derives from a man aged 60 to 69 with pancreatic cancer. The sequenced sample was peripheral blood, obtained from a patient treated with proton-based radiotherapy. The chain combines TRBV10-3 with TRBJ2-3; TRBD2 matches 8 bases. In nucleotides, the CDR3 is TGTGCCATCAGTGAGTCTTCCGGGAGGGCAGATACGCAGTATTTT. Its translation: CAISESSGRADTQYF.